Following are 29 T cell receptor beta chains from one sample sequenced in a study of T cell responses to AZD1222 COVID-19 vaccine. The repertoire was sequenced with immunoSEQ multiplex PCR; TCRdb's copy has only in-frame clones and lacks some. The sample has 100,000 or so clones, about nine tenths seen once; the top ten hold roughly 1.4%. The sample in question was peripheral blood, obtained on day 0 of AZD1222 vaccination. The receptors derive from an adult in good health.

The chain couples TRBV9 to TRBJ1-2, with D possibly TRBD1 on 5 matching bases. Looked up from germline, CDR1 is SGDLS and CDR2 is YYNGEE. The CDR3 covers 15 residues. Deletions cut 0 bases from V and 0 bases from J, with 9 bases between. The CDR3 nucleotides read TGTGCCAGCAGCGTAGAGGGGAGCGCTAACTATGGCTACACCTTC. Residues: CASSVEGSANYGYTF.

This clone was counted a single time. The chain couples TRBV7-2 to TRBJ1-5; D gene uncertain. The CDR3 contains 15 residues. The V end lost 2 bases, the J end lost 2 bases, and 10 bases lay between the germline ends. Germline CDR1 is SGHTA and CDR2 is FQGNSA. Here the CDR3 DNA reads TGTGCCAGCAGCTTAAATTGGGGAGGCAATCAGCCCCAGCATTTT. It translates to CASSLNWGGNQPQHF.

The J gene is TRBJ1-5, the V gene TRBV28, with D possibly TRBD1 on 6 matching bases. Germline V CDR1 and CDR2: MDHEN, SYDVKM. The V end was cut by 3 bases, the J end by 3 bases, with 12 bases between. The CDR3 is 15 residues long. Here the CDR3 reads CASSFGGAYNQPQHF. CDR3 DNA: TGTGCCAGCAGTTTTGGGGGGGCGTACAATCAGCCCCAGCATTTT.

V gene TRBV30 combines with J gene TRBJ2-5; TRBD2 might be the D (5 bases). The CDR3 is 14 residues long. The germline V gene has CDR1 GTSNPN and CDR2 SVGIG (reference sequence). V was pared by 2 bases and J by 5 bases, with 15 bases between. This CDR3 is CAWSKAARRETQYF. The CDR3 DNA reads TGTGCCTGGAGTAAGGCTGCCCGGAGGGAGACCCAGTACTTC. Filled out from reference TRBV30 and TRBJ2-5, the complete variable domain reads SQTIHQWPATLVQPVGSPLSLECTVEGTSNPNLYWYRQAAGRGLQLLFYSVGIGQISSEVPQNLSASRPQDRQFILSSKKLLLSDSGFYLCAWSKAARRETQYFGPGTRLLVL.

This rearrangement joins TRBV19 to TRBJ2-7; 10 bases are a match to TRBD1. Per the germline V gene, CDR1 is LNHDA and CDR2 is SQIVND (reference sequence). This CDR3 is 15 amino acids long. Trimming at V came to 6 bases and at J to 2 bases, leaving 7 bases not matched to a gene. The CDR3 coding sequence is TGTGCCAGTAGCCCGTGGGGACAGGGGCCCTACGAGCAGTACTTC. It is translated as CASSPWGQGPYEQYF.

This sequence joins TRBV5-1 and TRBJ1-1; no firm D call. Trimming took off 0 bases at V and 5 bases at J, with 11 bases between the two ends. Germline V gene data show CDR1 as SGHRS and CDR2 as YFSETQ. The CDR3 contains 14 residues. The CDR3 nucleotides are TGCGCCAGCAGCTTGGCCGAGGGTGGGACTGAAGCTTTCTTT. Translated: CASSLAEGGTEAFF.

The V call is TRBV28, the J call TRBJ2-4; possibly TRBD1 for D (6 bases). V shed 4 bases and J shed 0 bases, with 10 bases lying between them. There are 15 residues in the CDR3. Germline lookup yields CDR1 MDHEN and CDR2 SYDVKM. CDR3 bases: TGTGCCAGCAGTTCCCCACAGGGAGCCAAAAACATTCAGTACTTC. Protein sequence: CASSSPQGAKNIQYF.

This chain connects TRBV4-1 to TRBJ1-2; 7 nucleotides line up with TRBD1. In germline, CDR1 is MGHRA, CDR2 YSYEKL. CDR3 size: 13 residues. The ends lost 8 bases at V and 3 bases at J; junction bases unmatched: 6. CDR3 DNA sequence: TGCGCCAGCTCTACGGGACAGTACTATGGCTACACCTTC. Protein product: CASSTGQYYGYTF.

This sequence joins TRBV5-8 and TRBJ2-6; D is possibly TRBD1 (5 bases). V was trimmed by 1 base and J by 2 bases, leaving 7 bases between them. Germline V gives CDR1 SGHTS, CDR2 YDEGEE. This CDR3 has 15 amino acids. The CDR3 DNA reads as TGTGCCAGCAGCTTGCAAGGGGCTGGGGCCAACGTCCTGACTTTC. Its translation: CASSLQGAGANVLTF.

In DNA form, the CDR3 reads TGTGCCAGCAGTTTACGGGACAGGGGGACCCCCTACGAGCAGTACTTC. As protein: CASSLRDRGTPYEQYF. The V and J genes are TRBV28 and TRBJ2-7, with TRBD1 matching over 11 bases. The J segment lost 2 bases and the V segment lost 2 bases, leaving 5 bases of the junction unmatched. This CDR3 comprises 16 residues. The V gene's germline CDR1 is MDHEN and CDR2 SYDVKM.

This chain links TRBV29-1 with TRBJ1-1; maybe TRBD1 (5 bases). This CDR3 contains 13 residues. The V and J ends lost 4 bases and 0 bases respectively, with 9 bases between them. The germline CDR1 and CDR2 sequences are SQVTM and ANQGSEA. The CDR3 region is CSVAGRLNTEAFF. CDR3 DNA sequence: TGCAGCGTTGCGGGACGGTTGAACACTGAAGCTTTCTTT. The entire variable domain, with the rest obtained from reference TRBV29-1 and TRBJ1-1, is as follows: SAVISQKPSRDICQRGTSLTIQCQVDSQVTMMFWYRQQPGQSLTLIATANQGSEATYESGFVIDKFPISRPNLTFSTLTVSNMSPEDSSIYLCSVAGRLNTEAFFGQGTRLTVV.

To note about this clone: At one boundary the junction diverges from the germline segment, which might be a read error. The chain uses TRBV6-1 and TRBJ1-6; D gene uncertain. The germline V gene has CDR1 MNHNS and CDR2 SASEGT. This CDR3 region has 12 residues. The CDR3 loop reads CASSEKDGPIHF. CDR3 coding DNA: TGTGCCAGCAGTGAAAAGGATGGACCCATCCACTTT.

CDR3 in amino acids: CASSLNQDNSPLHF. The CDR3 DNA follows: TGTGCCAGCAGCTTAAACCAGGATAATTCACCCCTCCACTTT. This sequence joins TRBV7-3 and TRBJ1-6; D is ambiguous. The germline gives CDR1 SGHTA, CDR2 FQGTGA. The CDR3 is made up of 14 amino acids. V lost 1 base and J lost 5, with 6 bases in between.

The genes are TRBV6-5 and TRBJ1-4; possibly TRBD1 for D (5 bases). V lost 3 bases and J lost 7, with 12 bases in between. Per germline, CDR1 MNHEY and CDR2 SVGAGI. The CDR3 length is 14 residues. The CDR3 coding sequence is TGTGCCAGCAGTTATAGGGACGGAGCTGAAAAACTGTTTTTT. Protein: CASSYRDGAEKLFF.

V and J are TRBV2 and TRBJ1-6; 9 bases map to TRBD1. CDR3 size: 15 residues. The J segment lost 7 bases and the V segment lost 3 bases, leaving 4 bases of the junction unmatched. CDR1 is SNHLY and CDR2 is FYNNEI in the germline V gene. CDR3 nucleotide sequence: TGTGCCAGCAGTGAGGTCGGGACAGGGAATTCACCCCTCCACTTT. This encodes CASSEVGTGNSPLHF. Looking up the rest from reference TRBV2 and TRBJ1-6 gives the full variable domain: EPEVTQTPSHQVTQMGQEVILRCVPISNHLYFYWYRQILGQKVEFLVSFYNNEISEKSEIFDDQFSVERPDGSNFTLKIRSTKLEDSAMYFCASSEVGTGNSPLHFGNGTRLTVT.

V usage is TRBV6-5 and J usage is TRBJ1-1; no clear D. V shed 3 bases and J shed 9 bases, with 14 bases lying between them. The CDR3 is 13 amino acids. Germline V gene lookup returns CDR1 MNHEY and CDR2 SVGAGI. The CDR3 here is CASSYSYTGKAFF. The CDR3 DNA sequence: TGTGCCAGCAGTTATTCCTACACCGGTAAAGCTTTCTTT.

The gene calls are TRBV19 and TRBJ1-5; D uncertain. Trimming removed 8 bases from V and 6 bases from J, with 14 bases in between. The CDR3 is made up of 13 amino acids. Germline V CDR1 and CDR2: LNHDA, SQIVND (reference sequence). Here the CDR3 reads CASQTLSSQPQHF. CDR3 bases: TGTGCCAGTCAAACCCTTTCCTCTCAGCCCCAGCATTTT.

V and J are TRBV7-3 and TRBJ2-1; 7 nucleotides match TRBD2. After removal of 2 bases from V and 5 bases from J, the junction contained 3 bases not matched to a gene. This CDR3 is 14 amino acids long. CDR1 and CDR2 from the germline V gene are SGHTA and FQGTGA. Written as DNA, the CDR3 is TGTGCCAGCAGCTTAGCCGGGAGGAACAATGAGCAGTTCTTC. Its translation is CASSLAGRNNEQFF. The full variable domain, completed using reference TRBV7-3 and TRBJ2-1, is GAGVSQTPSNKVTEKGKYVELRCDPISGHTALYWYRQSLGQGPEFLIYFQGTGAADDSGLPNDRFFAVRPEGSVSTLKIQRTERGDSAVYLCASSLAGRNNEQFFGPGTRLTVL.

CDR3 nucleotides: TGTGCCAGCAGCCTCAGGGTGCCTCCAGGGCATGAGCAGTTCTTC. The encoded protein is CASSLRVPPGHEQFF. This chain connects TRBV6-5 to TRBJ2-1, with D maybe TRBD1 (5 bases). V dropped 6 bases and J dropped 8 bases, with 20 bases sitting between them. This CDR3 contains 15 residues. CDR1 MNHEY and CDR2 SVGAGI come from the germline V gene.

The rearrangement uses TRBV27 and TRBJ1-1; the D gene is possibly TRBD1 (5 bases). V was shortened by 5 bases and J by 4 bases, with 20 bases between the two germline ends. The CDR3 loop spans 16 amino acids. The V gene's germline CDR1 is MNHEY and CDR2 SMNVEV (reference sequence). The CDR3 nucleotides read TGTGCCAGCAGTCGAGACGACAGAAGGTTGATCACTGAAGCTTTCTTT. Translated: CASSRDDRRLITEAFF.

The V call is TRBV10-3, the J call TRBJ1-6; tentative D call: TRBD1 (6 bases). V shed 3 bases and J shed 7 bases, with 10 bases lying between them. Germline V gene sequence: CDR1 ENHRY, CDR2 SYGVKD. The CDR3 loop spans 14 amino acids. The chain's CDR3 is CAISEGGNNSPLHF. CDR3 nucleotide sequence: TGTGCCATCAGTGAAGGGGGTAACAATTCACCCCTCCACTTT.

The gene calls are TRBV19 and TRBJ1-5; D gene ambiguous. Trimming took off 0 bases at V and 5 bases at J, with 14 bases between the two ends. The length of the CDR3 is 16 residues. The germline V gene has CDR1 LNHDA and CDR2 SQIVND (reference sequence). The CDR3 DNA reads TGTGCCAGTAGTATAGAAAACTCAAGATGGGATCAGCCCCAGCATTTT. Its protein is CASSIENSRWDQPQHF.

The genes are TRBV19 and TRBJ2-5, with D unclear. Between the trimmed V and J ends, which lost 4 bases and 5 bases, there was a span of 14 bases. CDR3 length: 14 amino acids. Germline CDR1 LNHDA, CDR2 SQIVND (reference sequence). CDR3 loop: CASSSGPFGETQYF. DNA of the CDR3: TGTGCCAGTAGTAGTGGACCTTTTGGCGAGACCCAGTACTTC.

On this clone: Other nucleotide sequences from this sample produce the same CDR3. V and J are TRBV18 and TRBJ1-3; no definite D call. V was shortened by 3 bases and J by 7 bases, with 13 bases between the two germline ends. This CDR3 contains 14 residues. Germline-derived CDR1 and CDR2 are KGHSH and LQKENI. The CDR3 protein is CASSPPGNGNTIYF. The CDR3 region has the DNA TGTGCCAGCTCACCGCCTGGGAATGGTAACACCATATATTTT.

In this sample, this clone turned up once. The chain recombines TRBV6-5 with TRBJ1-1; 7 nucleotides align to TRBD1. The V and J ends lost 2 bases and 7 bases, in that order; junction bases with no gene match: 4. Germline CDR1 and CDR2: MNHEY and SVGAGI. The CDR3 is 13 residues long. The CDR3 loop reads CASSYGGQFEAFF. DNA of the CDR3: TGTGCCAGCAGTTACGGGGGACAGTTTGAAGCTTTCTTT.

This clone was counted a few times. The chain employs TRBV10-3 and TRBJ2-4; tentatively, D is TRBD2 (7 bases). CDR3 size: 15 residues. Germline values: CDR1 ENHRY, CDR2 SYGVKD. The germline V and J ends were trimmed by 6 bases and 6 bases, with 18 bases remaining between them. The DNA of the CDR3 is TGTGCCATCAGCAGCTTTACAGGGAGGGGAAACATTCAGTACTTC. This encodes CAISSFTGRGNIQYF.

This clone was counted a single time. The rearrangement uses TRBV7-2 and TRBJ1-2; D possibly corresponds to TRBD1 (5 bases). The CDR3 consists of 17 residues. V lost 5 bases and J lost 2, with 21 bases in between. Looked up from germline, CDR1 is SGHTA and CDR2 is FQGNSA. The CDR3 coding sequence is TGTGCCAGCAGCCCAGGTGGGGGAGGTCAGTTGAACTATGGCTACACCTTC. This gives the protein CASSPGGGGQLNYGYTF.

CDR3 protein: CSASSTYEQYF. The CDR3 region has the DNA TGCAGTGCCTCATCGACGTACGAGCAGTACTTC. V usage is TRBV20-1 and J usage is TRBJ2-7; D unresolved. The V end was cut by 6 bases, the J end by 4 bases, with 10 bases between. The length of the CDR3 is 11 residues. Germline CDR1 reads DFQATT; CDR2 reads SNEGSKA (reference sequence).

The chain has TRBV6-6 and TRBJ2-7; 12 bases line up with TRBD2. Looked up from germline, CDR1 is MNHNY and CDR2 is SVGAGI (reference sequence). The CDR3 length is 14 residues. The trim removed 5 bases at V and 5 bases at J, leaving 4 bases unmatched. The CDR3 region has the DNA TGTGCCAGCAGTCCCGGACTAGCGGGGAACGAGCAGTACTTC. Translating gives CASSPGLAGNEQYF.